This TCR beta chain was sequenced in a study of OX40 agonist ivuxolimab in advanced cancers. The germline gives CDR1 MNHNY, CDR2 SVGAGI (reference sequence). The CDR3 totals 13 residues. Trimming took 4 bases from V and 2 from J, leaving 6 bases between them. Profiled with immunoSEQ multiplex PCR; TCRdb holds only in-frame clones, not every one. The table includes tens of thousands of clones, around nine tenths detected once. The source material was CD4+ or CD8+ T cells sorted from blood, sampled in a trial of the OX40 agonist ivuxolimab. The rearrangement joins TRBV6-6 to TRBJ1-5, with D possibly TRBD1 on 6 matching bases. The clonotype was recovered from an adult with an advanced solid tumor such as melanoma, head and neck, liver or kidney cancer. The CDR3 nucleotides are TGTGCCAGCAGTTCAGGGGGCAATCAGCCCCAGCATTTT. Its protein is CASSSGGNQPQHF.